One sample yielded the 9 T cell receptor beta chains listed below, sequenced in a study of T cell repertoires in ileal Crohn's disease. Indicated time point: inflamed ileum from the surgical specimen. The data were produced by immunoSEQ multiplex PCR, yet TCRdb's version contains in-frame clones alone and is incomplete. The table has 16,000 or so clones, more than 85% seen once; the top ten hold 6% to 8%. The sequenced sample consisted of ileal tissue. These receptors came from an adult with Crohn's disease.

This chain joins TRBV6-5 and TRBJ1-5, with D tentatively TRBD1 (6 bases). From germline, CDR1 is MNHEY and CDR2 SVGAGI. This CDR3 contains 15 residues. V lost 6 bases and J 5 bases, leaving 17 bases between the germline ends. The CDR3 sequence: CASRPQGNGDQPQHF. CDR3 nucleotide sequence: TGTGCCAGCAGACCACAGGGTAATGGGGATCAGCCCCAGCATTTT.

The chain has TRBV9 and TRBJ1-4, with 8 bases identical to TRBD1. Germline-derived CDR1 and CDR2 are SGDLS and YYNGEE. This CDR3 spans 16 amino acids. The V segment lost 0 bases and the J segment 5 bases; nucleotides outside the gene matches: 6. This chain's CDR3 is CASSVAPQGGNEKLFF. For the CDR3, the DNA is TGTGCCAGCAGCGTAGCTCCACAGGGGGGGAATGAAAAACTGTTTTTT.

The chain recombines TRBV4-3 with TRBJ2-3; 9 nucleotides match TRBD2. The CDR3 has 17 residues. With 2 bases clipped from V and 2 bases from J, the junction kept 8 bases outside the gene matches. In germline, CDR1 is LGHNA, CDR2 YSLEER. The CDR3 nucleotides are TGCGCCAGCAGCCAATTTAGCGGGGGCTCGTTCACAGATACGCAGTATTTT. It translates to CASSQFSGGSFTDTQYF.

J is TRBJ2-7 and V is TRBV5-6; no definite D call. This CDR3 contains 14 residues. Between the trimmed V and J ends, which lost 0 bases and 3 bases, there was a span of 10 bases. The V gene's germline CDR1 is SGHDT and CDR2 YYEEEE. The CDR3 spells CASSLGVPGYEQYF. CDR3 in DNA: TGTGCCAGCAGCTTGGGGGTCCCCGGCTACGAGCAGTACTTC.

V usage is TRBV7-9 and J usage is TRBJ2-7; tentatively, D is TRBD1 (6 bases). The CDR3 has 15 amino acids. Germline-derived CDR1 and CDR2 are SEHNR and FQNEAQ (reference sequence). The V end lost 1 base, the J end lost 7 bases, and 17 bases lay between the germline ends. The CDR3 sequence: CASSLDGDTPWEQYF. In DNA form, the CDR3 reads TGTGCCAGCAGCTTAGATGGGGACACCCCATGGGAGCAGTACTTC.

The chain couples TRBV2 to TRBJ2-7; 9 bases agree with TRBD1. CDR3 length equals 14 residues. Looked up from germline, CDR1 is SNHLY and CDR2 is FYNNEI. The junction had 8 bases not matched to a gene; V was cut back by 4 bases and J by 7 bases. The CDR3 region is CASSVDRGLGEQYF. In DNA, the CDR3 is TGTGCCAGCAGTGTGGACAGGGGCCTGGGGGAGCAGTACTTC.

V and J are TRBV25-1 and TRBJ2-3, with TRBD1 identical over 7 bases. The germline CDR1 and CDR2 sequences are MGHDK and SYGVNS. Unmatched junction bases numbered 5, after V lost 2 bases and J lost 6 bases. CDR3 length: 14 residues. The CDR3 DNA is TGTGCCAGCAGTGAACTTCAGGGGGTTGATACGCAGTATTTT. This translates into CASSELQGVDTQYF.

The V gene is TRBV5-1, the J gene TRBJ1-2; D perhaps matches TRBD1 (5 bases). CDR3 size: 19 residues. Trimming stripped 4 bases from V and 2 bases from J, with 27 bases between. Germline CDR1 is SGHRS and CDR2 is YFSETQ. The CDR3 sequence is CASSPRGINLGPRNYGYTF. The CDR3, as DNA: TGCGCCAGCAGCCCGCGTGGAATCAACCTGGGGCCCAGGAACTATGGCTACACCTTC.

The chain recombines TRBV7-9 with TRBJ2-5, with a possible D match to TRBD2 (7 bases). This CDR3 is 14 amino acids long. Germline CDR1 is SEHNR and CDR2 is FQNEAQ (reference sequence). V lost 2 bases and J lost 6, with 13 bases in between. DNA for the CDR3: TGTGCCAGCAGCTTAAACGCGGGGGCGAAGACCCAGTACTTC. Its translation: CASSLNAGAKTQYF.